The 32 T cell receptor beta chains given below trace back to one sample, sequenced in a study of blood T cell repertoires in COVID-19. Sequenced by immunoSEQ multiplex PCR; TCRdb stores in-frame clones only, minus some. Here the sample spans about 280,000 clones, 75% to 85% being singletons. Sequenced sample: peripheral blood. The receptor set was obtained from a man in his fifties or sixties with active or convalescent COVID-19.

This chain uses TRBV5-6 with TRBJ2-5, with 9 nucleotides matching TRBD1. After removal of 1 base from V and 6 bases from J, the junction contained 4 bases not matched to a gene. The CDR3 is made up of 14 amino acids. CDR1 is SGHDT and CDR2 is YYEEEE in the germline V gene. In nucleotides, the CDR3 is TGTGCCAGCAGCTTGTTCGGGACAGGGCAGACCCAGTACTTC. Amino acids: CASSLFGTGQTQYF.

The gene calls are TRBV12-3 or TRBV12-4 and TRBJ2-7; possibly TRBD1 for D (6 bases). This CDR3 has 12 amino acids. V was pared by 6 bases and J by 6 bases, with 12 bases between. The CDR3 loop is CASSQSRGEQYF. Here the CDR3 DNA reads TGTGCCAGCAGCCAGAGCAGGGGCGAGCAGTACTTC.

CDR3 region: CASSLLASGAYEQYF. The CDR3, as DNA: TGTGCCAGCAGCTTGTTGGCTAGCGGGGCCTACGAGCAGTACTTC. This rearrangement joins TRBV5-6 to TRBJ2-7, with 9 bases that match TRBD2. The V segment lost 1 base and the J segment 2 bases; nucleotides outside the gene matches: 4. Germline values: CDR1 SGHDT, CDR2 YYEEEE. The CDR3 covers 15 residues.

On this clone: The sample holds other DNA sequences that translate to the same CDR3. The V call is TRBV5-4, the J call TRBJ2-7; D gene unclear. The germline V and J ends were trimmed by 0 bases and 2 bases, with 3 bases remaining between them. Germline V lookup: CDR1 SGHNT, CDR2 YYREEE (reference sequence). The CDR3 has 12 amino acids. CDR3 coding DNA: TGTGCCAGCAGCTTGGATACCTACGAGCAGTACTTC. It codes for CASSLDTYEQYF. Together with reference TRBV5-4 and TRBJ2-7, the CDR3 gives the full variable domain: ETGVTQSPTHLIKTRGQQVTLRCSSQSGHNTVSWYQQALGQGPQFIFQYYREEENGRGNFPPRFSGLQFPNYSSELNVNALELDDSALYLCASSLDTYEQYFGPGTRLTVT.

This clone was seen once. The V call is TRBV19, the J call TRBJ1-2; 8 bases line up with TRBD1. CDR3 size: 15 residues. J was trimmed by 3 bases and V by 7 bases; bases with no gene match: 10. Germline V gene lookup returns CDR1 LNHDA and CDR2 SQIVND (reference sequence). CDR3 in amino acids: CASNPVGQGDYGYTF. The CDR3 DNA sequence: TGTGCCAGTAACCCGGTAGGACAGGGCGACTATGGCTACACCTTC.

V usage is TRBV27 and J usage is TRBJ1-5, with a weak D call TRBD1 (5 bases). V lost 4 bases, J lost 7 bases, and 11 bases lay in between. From germline, CDR1 is MNHEY and CDR2 SMNVEV (reference sequence). This CDR3 region has 13 residues. DNA of the CDR3: TGTGCCAGCAGTTCCATTACAGGACAGCCCCAGCATTTT. Its translation: CASSSITGQPQHF.

J is TRBJ2-1 and V is TRBV9, with D perhaps matching TRBD2 (6 bases). The CDR3 contains 16 residues. Germline V gene data show CDR1 as SGDLS and CDR2 as YYNGEE. The V and J ends lost 0 bases and 9 bases respectively, with 19 bases between them. The CDR3 DNA reads as TGTGCCAGCAGCGTAGCCCCCTCTAGCGTTGGGGGTGAGCAGTTCTTC. Translation gives CASSVAPSSVGGEQFF.

The chain has TRBV27 and TRBJ1-6; D gene unclear. The CDR3 consists of 16 residues. The germline V gene encodes CDR1 MNHEY and CDR2 SMNVEV (reference sequence). V was clipped by 7 bases and J by 2 bases, with 15 bases between them. CDR3 bases: TGTGCCAGCATGCATCGGGGTGGCCCCTATAATTCACCCCTCCACTTT. Translation gives CASMHRGGPYNSPLHF.

The CDR3 here is CASSATWTEELPQHF. The DNA for the CDR3 is TGCGCCAGCAGCGCCACTTGGACAGAAGAACTGCCCCAGCATTTT. The gene calls are TRBV4-1 and TRBJ1-5; TRBD1 might be the D (6 bases). Germline-derived CDR1 and CDR2 are MGHRA and YSYEKL. This CDR3 spans 15 amino acids. V was trimmed by 5 bases and J by 9 bases, leaving 20 bases between them.

The chain has TRBV11-2 and TRBJ1-1, with D hard to call. There are 15 residues in the CDR3. The germline V gene encodes CDR1 SGHAT and CDR2 FQNNGV. Trimming took 6 bases from V and 1 from J, leaving 15 bases between them. The chain's CDR3 is CASRPLFRGNTEAFF. CDR3 coding DNA: TGTGCCAGCAGACCCCTATTCAGAGGGAACACTGAAGCTTTCTTT.

This clone was recorded once. The chain employs TRBV13 and TRBJ2-7; weak D call: TRBD1 (6 bases). The CDR3 totals 14 residues. Germline CDR1 PRHDT, CDR2 FYEKMQ (reference sequence). V lost 3 bases and J lost 3, with 12 bases in between. The CDR3 DNA follows: TGTGCCAGCAGCTTGGGGACAAAAGACTACGAGCAGTACTTC. This encodes CASSLGTKDYEQYF.

The V gene is TRBV5-1, the J gene TRBJ2-2; 7 bases are a match to TRBD2. There are 16 residues in the CDR3. Trimming removed 2 bases from V and 2 bases from J; junction bases left unmatched: 6. Germline V gene data show CDR1 as SGHRS and CDR2 as YFSETQ. This chain's CDR3 is CASSFLAGVNTGELFF. CDR3 coding DNA: TGCGCCAGCAGCTTCTTGGCGGGGGTAAACACCGGGGAGCTGTTTTTT.

The chain carries TRBV5-3 and TRBJ2-4; 8 positions match TRBD1. TRBV5-3 is classed as an ORF, of uncertain function. The length of the CDR3 is 18 residues. Losses at the gene ends were 5 bases for V and 4 bases for J; bases not matched to a gene: 17. This CDR3 reads CARRCGTGYPQEKNIQYF. For the CDR3, the DNA is TGTGCCAGAAGGTGCGGGACAGGATACCCCCAGGAAAAAAACATTCAGTACTTC.

The chain carries TRBV2 and TRBJ2-3, with D hard to call. The V and J ends lost 5 bases and 0 bases respectively, with 9 bases between them. This CDR3 comprises 14 residues. Germline CDR1 and CDR2: SNHLY and FYNNEI. The DNA for the CDR3 is TGTGCCAGCAGTCTACAGTCAAGCACAGATACGCAGTATTTT. Translated, it gives CASSLQSSTDTQYF.

This clone is a singleton in its sample. This rearrangement joins TRBV5-1 to TRBJ1-1; TRBD1 agrees at 7 bases. V was pared by 4 bases and J by 1 base, with 4 bases of the junction left unmatched. The CDR3 totals 14 residues. Looked up from germline, CDR1 is SGHRS and CDR2 is YFSETQ. CDR3 coding DNA: TGCGCCAGCAGCACCGGACAGGAGAACACTGAAGCTTTCTTT. It yields the protein CASSTGQENTEAFF.

The chain couples TRBV11-3 to TRBJ1-1; D is perhaps TRBD1 (5 bases). The CDR3 has 13 residues. Trimming took off 5 bases at V and 3 bases at J, with 10 bases between the two ends. The germline V gene has CDR1 SGHNT and CDR2 YENEEA. The CDR3 region is CASSRARDTEAFF. The CDR3 nucleotides read TGTGCCAGCAGCCGCGCCAGGGACACTGAAGCTTTCTTT.

This clone is a singleton in its sample. The CDR3 is CASSGGGQGQDTQYF. CDR3 DNA sequence: TGTGCCAGCAGTGGGGGGGGACAGGGTCAAGATACGCAGTATTTT. The rearrangement uses TRBV28 and TRBJ2-3, with 9 bases fitting TRBD1. With V trimmed by 5 bases and J by 5 bases, 8 bases remained unmatched. Germline V gene sequence: CDR1 MDHEN, CDR2 SYDVKM. The CDR3 is made up of 15 amino acids.

The sample holds one count of this clone. The CDR3 nucleotides are TGTGCCAGCAGCTTAGTCGGGGGACTTCTCAACAATGAGCAGTTCTTC. Its protein is CASSLVGGLLNNEQFF. The chain recombines TRBV7-9 with TRBJ2-1; the D gene is possibly TRBD2 (6 bases). V was trimmed by 1 base and J by 5 bases, leaving 15 bases between them. The germline gives CDR1 SEHNR, CDR2 FQNEAQ (reference sequence). This CDR3 has 16 amino acids.

This chain joins TRBV7-9 and TRBJ1-2; 7 bases agree with TRBD1. The CDR3 extends over 15 amino acids. V was clipped by 5 bases and J by 4 bases; unmatched bases: 10. Germline V gives CDR1 SEHNR, CDR2 FQNEAQ (reference sequence). In DNA, the CDR3 is TGTGCCAGCAGCGCAACAGGGGATGTCGGCTATGGCTACACCTTC. This sequence encodes CASSATGDVGYGYTF. The full variable domain, with the rest looked up from reference TRBV7-9 and TRBJ1-2, is DTGVSQNPRHKITKRGQNVTFRCDPISEHNRLYWYRQTLGQGPEFLTYFQNEAQLEKSRLLSDRFSAERPKGSFSTLEIQRTEQGDSAMYLCASSATGDVGYGYTFGSGTRLTVV.

This chain joins TRBV18 and TRBJ1-3, with D unclear. The V end was cut by 1 base, the J end by 0 bases, with 13 bases between. The CDR3 runs 17 residues. The germline CDR1 and CDR2 sequences are KGHSH and LQKENI. The CDR3 sequence is CASSPLSLPSSGNTIYF. Written as DNA, the CDR3 is TGTGCCAGCTCACCACTCTCGCTCCCGAGCTCTGGAAACACCATATATTTT.

The chain recombines TRBV11-3 with TRBJ2-1; 9 nucleotides agree with TRBD2. The ends lost 1 base at V and 7 bases at J; junction bases unmatched: 14. Germline lookup yields CDR1 SGHNT and CDR2 YENEEA. This CDR3 has 18 amino acids. In DNA form, the CDR3 reads TGTGCCAGCAGCTTAGGTCGACTAGCGGAGGGGGGGAAAAATGAGCAGTTCTTC. It is translated as CASSLGRLAEGGKNEQFF.

The rearrangement joins TRBV28 to TRBJ1-3, with D hard to call. V lost 6 bases, J lost 0 bases, and 18 bases lay in between. CDR3 size: 17 residues. From germline, CDR1 is MDHEN and CDR2 SYDVKM. The CDR3 here is CASSPSRWAVSGNTIYF. DNA for the CDR3: TGTGCCAGCAGCCCCTCACGATGGGCAGTCTCTGGAAACACCATATATTTT. The full variable domain, its missing parts supplied by reference TRBV28 and TRBJ1-3, is DVKVTQSSRYLVKRTGEKVFLECVQDMDHENMFWYRQDPGLGLRLIYFSYDVKMKEKGDIPEGYSVSREKKERFSLILESASTNQTSMYLCASSPSRWAVSGNTIYFGEGSWLTVV.

The J gene is TRBJ1-2, the V gene TRBV2, with D uncertain. CDR3 length: 13 residues. V was trimmed by 3 bases and J by 2 bases, leaving 7 bases between them. Germline assignment: CDR1 SNHLY and CDR2 FYNNEI. CDR3: CASSDPGNYGYTF. In DNA form, the CDR3 reads TGTGCCAGCAGTGACCCGGGGAACTATGGCTACACCTTC.

This chain uses TRBV5-1 with TRBJ1-2, with D unclear. Trimming stripped 2 bases from V and 6 bases from J, with 11 bases between. Germline V lookup: CDR1 SGHRS, CDR2 YFSETQ. This CDR3 spans 13 amino acids. The CDR3 is CASSFSGLDGYTF. The CDR3 nucleotides are TGCGCCAGCAGCTTTTCAGGACTAGATGGCTACACCTTC.

The rearrangement joins TRBV7-2 to TRBJ1-3, with 9 bases matching TRBD1. V was pared by 4 bases and J by 0 bases, with 7 bases of the junction left unmatched. Looked up from germline, CDR1 is SGHTA and CDR2 is FQGNSA. The CDR3 length is 17 residues. This chain's CDR3 is CASSSRPTGGSGNTIYF. CDR3 coding DNA: TGTGCCAGCAGCTCCCGCCCGACAGGGGGCTCTGGAAACACCATATATTTT.

The chain joins TRBV7-3 to TRBJ2-3; 9 nucleotides agree with TRBD2. Germline CDR1 is SGHTA and CDR2 is FQGTGA. V lost 1 base and J lost 4; bases outside the gene matches: 9. This CDR3 region has 17 residues. CDR3 sequence (DNA): TGTGCCAGCAGCTTAATGGCTAGCGGGACTCATTCAGATACGCAGTATTTT. Its protein is CASSLMASGTHSDTQYF.

V usage is TRBV27 and J usage is TRBJ2-3; TRBD2 aligns across 16 bases. The CDR3 is 17 amino acids. Germline V gives CDR1 MNHEY, CDR2 SMNVEV (reference sequence). Unmatched junction bases numbered 7, after V lost 6 bases and J lost 4 bases. CDR3 sequence (DNA): TGTGCCAGCAGACCTTCGGGACTAGCGGGAGGGTCAGATACGCAGTATTTT. It encodes CASRPSGLAGGSDTQYF.

J is TRBJ1-2 and V is TRBV27; 7 nucleotides agree with TRBD1. The CDR3 consists of 12 residues. The germline V gene has CDR1 MNHEY and CDR2 SMNVEV (reference sequence). The V segment lost 2 bases and the J segment 8 bases; nucleotides outside the gene matches: 2. CDR3 region: CASSLGGGGYTF. CDR3 coding DNA: TGTGCCAGCAGTTTAGGAGGGGGCGGCTACACCTTC.

This chain uses TRBV25-1 with TRBJ1-4; 7 nucleotides line up with TRBD1. The trim removed 4 bases at V and 10 bases at J, leaving 12 bases unmatched. The CDR3 contains 15 residues. Per the germline V gene, CDR1 is MGHDK and CDR2 is SYGVNS. DNA of the CDR3: TGTGCCAGCAGTGCCAAACAGGGGCCAAGTGGAAAACTGTTTTTT. Protein product: CASSAKQGPSGKLFF.

V and J are TRBV3-1 (or the pseudogene TRBV3-2) and TRBJ2-5; TRBD2 agrees at 7 bases. Germline V gene data show CDR1 as LGHDT and CDR2 as YNNKEL (reference sequence). This CDR3 is 14 amino acids long. V was clipped by 5 bases and J by 5 bases; unmatched bases: 8. The CDR3 sequence: CASSSGGSRETQYF. CDR3 bases: TGTGCCAGCAGCTCCGGGGGGTCACGGGAGACCCAGTACTTC.

The J gene is TRBJ1-2, the V gene TRBV3-1 (or the pseudogene TRBV3-2); 7 positions match TRBD1. Looked up from germline, CDR1 is LGHDT and CDR2 is YNNKEL (reference sequence). There are 16 residues in the CDR3. Trimming took 0 bases from V and 8 from J; bases not matched to a gene: 12. The CDR3 loop reads CASSQDPQGVMGGYTF. DNA for the CDR3: TGTGCCAGCAGCCAAGATCCGCAGGGGGTCATGGGCGGCTACACCTTC.

V and J are TRBV28 and TRBJ1-1, with TRBD1 identical over 9 bases. Germline V gene lookup returns CDR1 MDHEN and CDR2 SYDVKM. The CDR3 totals 15 residues. The trim removed 7 bases at V and 10 bases at J, leaving 16 bases unmatched. DNA for the CDR3: TGTGCCAGCACCCTACAGCCGGGACAGGGATGGGTAGCTTTCTTT. This translates into CASTLQPGQGWVAFF. Looking up the rest from reference TRBV28 and TRBJ1-1 gives the full variable domain: DVKVTQSSRYLVKRTGEKVFLECVQDMDHENMFWYRQDPGLGLRLIYFSYDVKMKEKGDIPEGYSVSREKKERFSLILESASTNQTSMYLCASTLQPGQGWVAFFGQGTRLTVV.